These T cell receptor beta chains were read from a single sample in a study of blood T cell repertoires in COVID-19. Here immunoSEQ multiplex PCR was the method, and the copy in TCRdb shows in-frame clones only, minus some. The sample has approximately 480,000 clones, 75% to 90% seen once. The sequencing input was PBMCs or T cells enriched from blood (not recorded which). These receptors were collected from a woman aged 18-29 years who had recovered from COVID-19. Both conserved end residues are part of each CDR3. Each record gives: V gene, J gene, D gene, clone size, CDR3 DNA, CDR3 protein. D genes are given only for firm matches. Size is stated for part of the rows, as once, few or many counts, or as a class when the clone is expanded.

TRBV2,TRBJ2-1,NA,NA,TGTGCCAGCCGTTGGGACTCACTAAATGAGCAGTTCTTC,CASRWDSLNEQFF
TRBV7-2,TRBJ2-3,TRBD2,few,TGTGCCAGCAGCCCTTGGACTAGCGGCACGACAGATACGCAGTATTTT,CASSPWTSGTTDTQYF
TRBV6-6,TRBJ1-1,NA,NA,TGTGCCAGCACCCCCTGGGGGGAAAACACTGAAGCTTTCTTT,CASTPWGENTEAFF
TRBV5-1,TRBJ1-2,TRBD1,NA,TGCGCCAGCAGGAACGGGACAGGAATCTATGGCTACACCTTC,CASRNGTGIYGYTF
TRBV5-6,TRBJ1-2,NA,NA,TGTGCCAGCAGCTTGGGGGGGCAAGGCTACACCTTC,CASSLGGQGYTF
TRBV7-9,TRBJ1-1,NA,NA,TGTGCCAGCAGCTTAGTAGTGGCTGGGACAGAAGCTTTCTTT,CASSLVVAGTEAFF
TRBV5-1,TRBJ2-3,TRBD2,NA,TGCGCCAGCAGCGCACTAGCGGGGGACCCGACAGATACGCAGTATTTT,CASSALAGDPTDTQYF
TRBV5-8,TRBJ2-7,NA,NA,TGTGCCAGCACCACGTCGGCGGTAGACCCCTACGAGCAGTACTTC,CASTTSAVDPYEQYF
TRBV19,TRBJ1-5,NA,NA,TGTGCCAGTAGTATGGGCAGGGGTGAGCCCCAGCATTTT,CASSMGRGEPQHF
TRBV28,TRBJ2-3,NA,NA,TGTGCCAGTTGGAGCGCGGGGATTAGCACAGATACGCAGTATTTT,CASWSAGISTDTQYF
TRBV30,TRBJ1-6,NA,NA,TGTGCCTGGAGTGTGGGTCGAGGTAATTCACCCCTCCACTTT,CAWSVGRGNSPLHF
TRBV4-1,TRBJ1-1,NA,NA,TGCGCCAGCAGCCAAGGACAGACCACTGAAGCTTTCTTT,CASSQGQTTEAFF
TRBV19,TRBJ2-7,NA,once,TGTGCCAGTAGTACCACCTATATCGACGAGCAGTACTTC,CASSTTYIDEQYF
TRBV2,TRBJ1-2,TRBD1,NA,TGTGCCAGCTCTCAAACAGGGGGTTTTGCTAGAGGCTACACCTTC,CASSQTGGFARGYTF
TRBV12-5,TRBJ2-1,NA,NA,TGTGCTAGTGGGGAGGGGAGCTCCTACAATGAGCAGTTCTTC,CASGEGSSYNEQFF
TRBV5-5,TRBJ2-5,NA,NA,TGTGCCAGCAGCATAGACAGGCCCAGCGAAGGGACCCAGTACTTC,CASSIDRPSEGTQYF
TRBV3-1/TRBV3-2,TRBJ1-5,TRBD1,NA,TGTGCCAGCAGCCAAGGGACAGGGTTCGGGAATCAGCCCCAGCATTTT,CASSQGTGFGNQPQHF
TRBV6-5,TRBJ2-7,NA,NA,TGTGCCAGCGGCCGGGGGTACGAGCAGTACTTC,CASGRGYEQYF
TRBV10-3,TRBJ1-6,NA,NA,TGTGCCATCAGTGAGGGGGCATCCTATAATTCACCCCTCCACTTT,CAISEGASYNSPLHF
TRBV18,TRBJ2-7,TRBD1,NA,TGTGCCAGCTCGAGGGACCGGGACAGGGTCCCCTACGAGCAGTACTTC,CASSRDRDRVPYEQYF
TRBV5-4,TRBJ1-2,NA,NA,TGTGCCAGCAGCTTAAGGGGGGGGGACCATGGCTACACCTTC,CASSLRGGDHGYTF
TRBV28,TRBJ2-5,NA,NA,TGTGCCAGCCGATTTAACGGGTTGGAGACCCAGTACTTC,CASRFNGLETQYF
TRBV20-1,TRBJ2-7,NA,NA,TGCAGTGCTAGTACTATCCGGGACTGGTCCTACGAGCAGTACTTC,CSASTIRDWSYEQYF
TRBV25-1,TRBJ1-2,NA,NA,TGTGCCAGCAGTGAATCAGGTACCGCTAACTATGGCTACACCTTC,CASSESGTANYGYTF